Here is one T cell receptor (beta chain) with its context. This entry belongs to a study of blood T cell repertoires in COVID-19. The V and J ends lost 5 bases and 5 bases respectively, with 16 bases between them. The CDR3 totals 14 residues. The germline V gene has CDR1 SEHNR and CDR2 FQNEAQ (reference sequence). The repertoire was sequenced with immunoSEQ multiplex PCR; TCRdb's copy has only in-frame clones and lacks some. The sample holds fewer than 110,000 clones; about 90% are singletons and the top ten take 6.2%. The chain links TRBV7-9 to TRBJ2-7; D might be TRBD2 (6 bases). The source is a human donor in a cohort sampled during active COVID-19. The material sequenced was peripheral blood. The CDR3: CASSIWGGGNEQYF. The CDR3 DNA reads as TGTGCCAGCAGCATCTGGGGTGGGGGGAACGAGCAGTACTTC. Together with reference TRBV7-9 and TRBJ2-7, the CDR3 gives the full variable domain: DTGVSQNPRHKITKRGQNVTFRCDPISEHNRLYWYRQTLGQGPEFLTYFQNEAQLEKSRLLSDRFSAERPKGSFSTLEIQRTEQGDSAMYLCASSIWGGGNEQYFGPGTRLTVT.